This record concerns one T cell receptor beta chain sequence. This sample is drawn from a study of control samples from healthy donors and cancer patients. The data were produced by immunoSEQ multiplex PCR, yet TCRdb's version contains in-frame clones alone and is incomplete. This sample has about 150,000 clones, with under 95% found just once. The V gene lost 0 bases and the J gene lost 5 bases, with 8 bases spanning the gap. CDR3 length: 14 amino acids. Germline loops: CDR1 SGDLS, CDR2 YYNGEE. The sample comprised blood. This clonotype originated in a man aged 18 to 29 in good health. V usage is TRBV9 and J usage is TRBJ2-2; possible D gene TRBD2, 5 bases. In nucleotides, the CDR3 is TGTGCCAGCAGCGTAGACGGGGTGACCGGGGAGCTGTTTTTT. Its protein is CASSVDGVTGELFF.